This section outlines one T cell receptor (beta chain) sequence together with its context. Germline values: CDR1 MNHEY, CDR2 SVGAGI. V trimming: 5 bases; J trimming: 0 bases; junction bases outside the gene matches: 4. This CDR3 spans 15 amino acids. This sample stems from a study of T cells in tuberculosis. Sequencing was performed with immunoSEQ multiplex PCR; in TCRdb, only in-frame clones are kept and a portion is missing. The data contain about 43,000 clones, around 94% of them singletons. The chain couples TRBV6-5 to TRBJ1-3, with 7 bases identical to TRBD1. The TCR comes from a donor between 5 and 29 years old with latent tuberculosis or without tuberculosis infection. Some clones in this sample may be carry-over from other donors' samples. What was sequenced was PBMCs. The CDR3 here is CASSKGQTSGNTIYF. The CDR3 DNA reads TGTGCCAGCAGTAAGGGACAGACCTCTGGAAACACCATATATTTT.